Sequencing of this T cell receptor beta chain was carried out in a study of blood T cell repertoires in COVID-19. Study background: Sample material is recorded as cDNA or gDNA derived from T cells, B-cell-depleted T cells, or PBMCs.

In its sample, this clone was seen a few times. Authors' processing steps: Amplification from reference gene primers served as the basis for estimated nucleated cell counts. Using immunoSEQ multiplex PCR, the repertoire was profiled, and TCRdb retains in-frame clones only, with some absent. D and trimming were read from the DNA, whereas the V and J calls and clone size are those reported in that table. The sample contains about 83,000 clones, 80% to 90% of which appear only once. This receptor was taken from a woman aged 80 or over with acute or convalescent COVID-19. Material: peripheral blood.

The CDR3 DNA reads as TGCGCCAGCAGTCAATCCCGTCCACAGGGGAACACTGAAGCTTTCTTT. Amino acids: CASSQSRPQGNTEAFF. The rearrangement uses TRBV23-1 and TRBJ1-1, with a tentative D call TRBD1 (6 bases). TRBV23-1 is filed as an ORF, its function uncertain. CDR3 size: 16 residues. The ends were cut back, 0 bases at V and 1 base at J, with 12 bases in the middle.